The sequence of this T cell receptor beta chain was determined in a study of tumor-infiltrating lymphocytes in localized non-small cell lung cancer. General study results and limits: Not all patients were TCR sequenced, owing to tissue quantity.

Using immunoSEQ multiplex PCR, the repertoire was profiled, and TCRdb retains in-frame clones only, with some absent. The profile shows some 11,000 clones, about 70% of them singletons. This CDR3 spans 12 amino acids. The J segment lost 9 bases and the V segment lost 6 bases, leaving 5 bases of the junction unmatched. Per the germline V gene, CDR1 is MNHNS and CDR2 is SASEGT. On this clone itself: Antigen specificity is unknown.

Sequencing was performed on uninvolved lung tissue not adjacent to the tumor. The sequence was obtained from a human donor with non-small cell lung cancer. J is TRBJ1-1 and V is TRBV6-1, with TRBD1 matching over 9 bases. The CDR3 loop reads CASSEGQGKAFF. The CDR3 coding sequence is TGTGCCAGCAGCGAGGGACAGGGAAAAGCTTTCTTT.